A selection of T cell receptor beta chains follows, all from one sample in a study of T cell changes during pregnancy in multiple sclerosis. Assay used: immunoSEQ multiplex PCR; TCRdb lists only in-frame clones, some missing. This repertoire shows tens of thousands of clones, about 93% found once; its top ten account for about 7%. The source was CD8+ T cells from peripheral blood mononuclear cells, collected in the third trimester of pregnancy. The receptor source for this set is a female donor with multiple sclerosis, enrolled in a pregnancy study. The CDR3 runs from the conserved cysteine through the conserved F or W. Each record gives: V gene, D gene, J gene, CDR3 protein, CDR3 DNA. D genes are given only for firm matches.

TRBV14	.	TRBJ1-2	CASSQVGTGNLYGYTF	TGTGCCAGCAGCCAAGTTGGAACAGGGAACCTTTATGGCTACACCTTC
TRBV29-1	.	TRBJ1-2	CSVEGDSNYGYTF	TGCAGCGTTGAAGGGGACTCTAACTATGGCTACACCTTC
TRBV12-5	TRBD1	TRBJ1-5	CASGLTGTGDSNQPQHF	TGTGCTAGTGGCCTGACAGGGACAGGGGATAGCAATCAGCCCCAGCATTTT
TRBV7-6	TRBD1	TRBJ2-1	CASSLFGQGNEQFF	TGTGCCAGCAGCTTATTCGGACAGGGCAATGAGCAGTTCTTC
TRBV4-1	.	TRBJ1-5	CASSQEGDYSNQPQHF	TGCGCCAGCAGCCAAGAGGGAGACTATAGCAATCAGCCCCAGCATTTT
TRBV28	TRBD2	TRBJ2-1	CARGWWGTGAGLAGGPYNEQFF	TGCGCCCGGGGGTGGTGGGGGACAGGAGCGGGACTAGCGGGAGGGCCCTACAATGAGCAGTTCTTC
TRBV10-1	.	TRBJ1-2	CASIPNTGKIEGYTF	TGCGCCAGCATCCCTAATACAGGGAAAATTGAGGGCTACACCTTC
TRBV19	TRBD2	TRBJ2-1	CASKLAGGPWTISDEQFF	TGTGCCAGTAAACTAGCGGGAGGGCCTTGGACAATCAGTGATGAGCAGTTCTTC
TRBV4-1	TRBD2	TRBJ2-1	CASSSWGGSYNEQFF	TGCGCCAGCAGTTCTTGGGGGGGCTCCTACAATGAGCAGTTCTTC
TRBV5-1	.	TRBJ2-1	CASTLDVEGDNEQFF	TGCGCCAGCACCCTTGATGTCGAGGGGGACAATGAGCAGTTCTTC
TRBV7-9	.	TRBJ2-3	CASSMTGEGTQYF	TGTGCCAGCAGCATGACGGGAGAGGGTACGCAGTATTTT
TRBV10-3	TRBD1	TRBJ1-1	CARSPDRDTEAFF	TGTGCCAGAAGCCCGGACAGGGACACTGAAGCTTTCTTT
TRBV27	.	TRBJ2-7	CASSWASPSRYEQYF	TGTGCCAGCAGTTGGGCCTCTCCCAGCCGATACGAGCAGTACTTC
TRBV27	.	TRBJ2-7	CASSLAGGLAGYEQYF	TGTGCCAGCAGTTTAGCGGGCGGGCTAGCCGGTTACGAGCAGTACTTC